Listed here are 10 T cell receptor beta chains from one sample, sequenced in a study of T cells in localized non-small cell lung cancer. The protocol was immunoSEQ multiplex PCR, while the TCRdb copy is restricted to in-frame clones and leaves out a portion. The sample yields over a thousand clones, roughly a third seen once. Sequenced here: normal lung tissue next to the tumor, sampled before any cancer treatment. All receptors come from a female donor of 60 years or more with stage II lung adenocarcinoma.

CDR3 in amino acids: CASSTRQFQETQYF. For the CDR3, the DNA is TGTGCCAGTAGTACGCGACAGTTTCAAGAGACCCAGTACTTC. The V call is TRBV19, the J call TRBJ2-5; D perhaps matches TRBD1 (5 bases). The CDR3 runs to 14 residues. V was cut by 4 bases and J by 2 bases, with 11 bases left in between. Germline lookup yields CDR1 LNHDA and CDR2 SQIVND (reference sequence).

A few counts support this clone. This chain connects TRBV15 to TRBJ1-3; D gene unclear. The germline CDR1 and CDR2 sequences are LNHNV and YYDKDF (reference sequence). CDR3 size: 19 residues. The V gene lost 0 bases and the J gene lost 0 bases, with 18 bases spanning the gap. The DNA for the CDR3 is TGTGCCACCAGCAGAGATACGCTAGTAGGGATTAACTCTGGAAACACCATATATTTT. It translates to CATSRDTLVGINSGNTIYF.

This clone was seen only a few times. V usage is TRBV7-7 and J usage is TRBJ2-2; tentative D call: TRBD1 (5 bases). V was trimmed by 3 bases and J by 0 bases, leaving 8 bases between them. The CDR3 length is 15 residues. Germline values: CDR1 SSHAT, CDR2 FNYEAQ (reference sequence). This CDR3 is CASSLGQPNTGELFF. CDR3 nucleotides: TGTGCCAGCAGCTTGGGGCAGCCGAACACCGGGGAGCTGTTTTTT.

The genes are TRBV6-8 and TRBJ2-2; 8 positions agree with TRBD2. This CDR3 spans 13 amino acids. Germline loops: CDR1 MNHGY, CDR2 SAAAGT. V lost 5 bases, J lost 4 bases, and 0 bases stayed unmatched. The CDR3 DNA is TGTGCCAGCAGTAGCGGGAGCACCGGGGAGCTGTTTTTT. Encoded protein: CASSSGSTGELFF.

This clone came up a few times. CDR3 sequence reads: CASALVYTEAFF. The CDR3 DNA sequence: TGTGCCAGCGCACTAGTATATACTGAAGCTTTCTTT. V usage is TRBV6-8 and J usage is TRBJ1-1; D remains ambiguous. Germline CDR1 is MNHGY and CDR2 is SAAAGT. Trimming removed 8 bases from V and 5 bases from J, with 12 bases in between. The CDR3 is 12 amino acids.

Within the sample, this clone is medium-sized. V usage is TRBV7-4 and J usage is TRBJ1-5, with unresolved D. CDR1 SGHVT and CDR2 SQSDAQ come from the germline V gene. CDR3 length: 13 amino acids. The V end lost 4 bases, the J end lost 5 bases, and 9 bases lay between the germline ends. CDR3 bases: TGTGCCAGCAGCTCGATTGAAGATCAGCCCCAGCATTTT. This translates into CASSSIEDQPQHF.

V and J are TRBV28 and TRBJ2-3; D remains unclear. The CDR3 totals 15 residues. V shed 2 bases and J shed 0 bases, with 9 bases lying between them. Looked up from germline, CDR1 is MDHEN and CDR2 is SYDVKM. CDR3 nucleotides: TGTGCCAGCAGTTTAGCGGATACTAGCACAGATACGCAGTATTTT. This encodes CASSLADTSTDTQYF. Drawing the rest from reference TRBV28 and TRBJ2-3, the complete variable domain is DVKVTQSSRYLVKRTGEKVFLECVQDMDHENMFWYRQDPGLGLRLIYFSYDVKMKEKGDIPEGYSVSREKKERFSLILESASTNQTSMYLCASSLADTSTDTQYFGPGTRLTVL.

This clone was detected only a few times. The rearrangement uses TRBV28 and TRBJ1-5; D is ambiguous. Germline V CDR1 and CDR2: MDHEN, SYDVKM. The CDR3 length is 15 residues. V gave up 2 bases and J gave up 2 bases, with 10 bases separating them. The CDR3 DNA sequence: TGTGCCAGCAGTTTAGAGGGAGGCGGCAATCAGCCCCAGCATTTT. Amino acid sequence: CASSLEGGGNQPQHF.

J is TRBJ1-5 and V is TRBV19; D gene ambiguous. Trimming cost V 3 bases and J 7 bases, with 13 bases left between them. Germline CDR1 LNHDA, CDR2 SQIVND (reference sequence). The CDR3 is made up of 14 amino acids. The chain's CDR3 is CASSMWSGGQPQHF. The CDR3 nucleotides read TGTGCCAGTAGTATGTGGTCAGGAGGACAGCCCCAGCATTTT.

The rearrangement joins TRBV9 to TRBJ2-2, with a weak D call TRBD2 (6 bases). Looked up from germline, CDR1 is SGDLS and CDR2 is YYNGEE. The V gene lost 5 bases and the J gene lost 2 bases, with 10 bases spanning the gap. The CDR3 is made up of 14 amino acids. CDR3: CASRRSGNTGELFF. In DNA form, the CDR3 reads TGTGCCAGCAGGCGTAGCGGTAACACCGGGGAGCTGTTTTTT.